The clone carrying this TCR beta chain was observed a single time. As yet, its antigen is unknown. The data are from a study of cytomegalovirus exposure and HLA in healthy donors. Study results and caveats: There were some public TCRs occurring in many donors, but most TCR sequences were rare. Cytomegalovirus status, reportedly, was diagnosed with high specificity and sensitivity by the classifier. It was about 150 TCR beta chains that were listed as cytomegalovirus-associated.

Sequencing was performed with immunoSEQ multiplex PCR; in TCRdb, only in-frame clones are kept and a portion is missing. The sample carries about 240,000 clones, around 88% recorded once. The donors were in the roughly 120-subject validation cohort, distinct from the roughly 700-subject first cohort. J gave up 4 bases and V 4 bases, and 9 bases lay outside the gene matches. The CDR3 runs to 16 residues. Germline-derived CDR1 and CDR2 are MNHNS and SASEGT. This chain connects TRBV6-1 to TRBJ1-5; 8 bases agree with TRBD1. The sequence was obtained from a woman aged 25-40 years in good health and CMV-seropositive. The sequenced material came from PBMCs. The CDR3 DNA reads TGTGCCAGCAGTGCATCGACAGGGGCCCGGAATCAGCCCCAGCATTTT. Translation gives CASSASTGARNQPQHF.